Presented here are 22 T cell receptor beta chains from one specimen sequenced in a study of T cells after yellow fever vaccination. TCRdb used MiXCR to reprocess the 5' RACE reads, holding one entry per CDR3 protein. The sample shows some 560,000 distinct CDR3 sequences, approximately 21% of them seen only once. This material consisted of PBMCs, taken 15 days after the yellow fever booster vaccination. The receptors here all came from a man aged 25-45 years who received the YFV17D yellow fever vaccine.

This clonotype has more than one count but fewer than ten. The chain employs TRBV7-8 and TRBJ2-3; D is ambiguous. This CDR3 comprises 16 residues. Germline lookup yields CDR1 SGHVS and CDR2 FQNEAQ. V was trimmed by 4 bases and J by 3 bases, leaving 17 bases between them. The CDR3: CASSYYSSPTTDTQYF. The CDR3 DNA reads TGTGCCAGCAGCTATTACTCCTCCCCGACTACAGATACGCAGTATTTT.

The J gene is TRBJ2-5, the V gene TRBV20-1; 9 bases agree with TRBD2. The germline CDR1 and CDR2 sequences are DFQATT and SNEGSKA (reference sequence). With V trimmed by 2 bases and J by 1 base, 5 bases remained unmatched. This CDR3 comprises 15 residues. CDR3 region: CSARLTSGSQETQYF. The CDR3 DNA follows: TGCAGTGCTAGATTGACTAGCGGAAGCCAAGAGACCCAGTACTTC.

This clonotype has a single count. The CDR3 loop is CASSSDPFFSRTLIADNEQFF. The CDR3 DNA reads TGTGCCAGCAGTTCCGATCCGTTTTTTTCCCGGACCCTCATAGCGGACAATGAGCAGTTCTTC. The chain couples TRBV12-3 or TRBV12-4 to TRBJ2-1; perhaps TRBD2 as D (6 bases). Trimming cost V 4 bases and J 5 bases, with 33 bases left between them. CDR3 length: 21 residues.

CDR3 nucleotides: TGTGCCAGCAGCCAAGAAAGACTAGGGGGAGGAGAGCAGTTCTTC. Translation gives CASSQERLGGGEQFF. The chain uses TRBV4-2 and TRBJ2-1; TRBD1 or TRBD2 may be the D gene (6 bases each). Trimming pared 0 bases from V and 10 bases from J, leaving 16 bases between. The CDR3 has 15 residues. From germline, CDR1 is LGHNA and CDR2 YNFKEQ.

The rearrangement joins TRBV6-1 to TRBJ2-3; D not resolved. The length of the CDR3 is 15 residues. Germline V lookup: CDR1 MNHNS, CDR2 SASEGT. The V end lost 5 bases, the J end lost 4 bases, and 16 bases lay between the germline ends. CDR3 nucleotides: TGTGCCAGCAGTCCACAGAGGTCCGCCCCAGATACGCAGTATTTT. Translating it yields CASSPQRSAPDTQYF.

This clonotype was observed a few times. The chain is built from TRBV6-1 and TRBJ1-2, with TRBD1 matching over 7 bases. CDR3 size: 13 residues. Per germline, CDR1 MNHNS and CDR2 SASEGT. V shed 6 bases, J shed 8 bases, and the junction held 9 bases outside the gene matches. CDR3 loop: CASSPDRFRGYTF. The CDR3 nucleotides read TGTGCCAGCAGCCCGGACAGGTTTCGGGGCTACACCTTC.

The CDR3 DNA reads as TGCAGTGCCCCCTCACCGACGGCGGAGCAGTACTTC. It is translated as CSAPSPTAEQYF. The rearrangement links TRBV20-1 to TRBJ2-7; no reliable D call. The CDR3 totals 12 residues. Looked up from germline, CDR1 is DFQATT and CDR2 is SNEGSKA (reference sequence). V lost 6 bases, J lost 7 bases, and 16 bases lay in between.

This chain links TRBV6-6 with TRBJ1-3, with unresolved D. CDR3 length: 12 amino acids. Germline CDR1 reads MNHNY; CDR2 reads SVGAGI (reference sequence). Trimming pared 6 bases from V and 0 bases from J, leaving 3 bases between. CDR3 DNA sequence: TGTGCCAGCAGCGACTCTGGAAACACCATATATTTT. Amino acid sequence: CASSDSGNTIYF.

The V call is TRBV5-5, the J call TRBJ2-7; the D gene is possibly TRBD2 (6 bases). V lost 1 base and J lost 2, with 13 bases in between. The CDR3 loop spans 15 amino acids. CDR1 is SGHKS, CDR2 YYEKEE, per germline (reference sequence). The CDR3 loop is CASSLILATTYEQYF. The CDR3 coding sequence is TGTGCCAGCAGCTTGATACTAGCCACAACCTACGAGCAGTACTTC.

This clonotype was observed a few times. This sequence joins TRBV6-5 and TRBJ2-3; the match to TRBD1 covers 9 bases. Germline V gives CDR1 MNHEY, CDR2 SVGAGI. This CDR3 has 16 amino acids. V trimming: 2 bases; J trimming: 2 bases; junction bases outside the gene matches: 5. DNA for the CDR3: TGTGCCAGCAGTTACCCGGACAGGGGCCCCACAGATACGCAGTATTTT. Residues: CASSYPDRGPTDTQYF.

The rearrangement joins TRBV11-2 to TRBJ1-5; the D gene is possibly TRBD1 (6 bases). The CDR3 covers 13 residues. Deletions cut 3 bases from V and 7 bases from J, with 10 bases between. Germline V gene lookup returns CDR1 SGHAT and CDR2 FQNNGV. The CDR3 protein is CASSFRGPQPQHF. In DNA, the CDR3 is TGTGCCAGCAGCTTTCGGGGGCCGCAGCCCCAGCATTTT.

V is TRBV25-1 and J is TRBJ2-6; a weak D match, TRBD1 (5 bases). With 8 bases removed from V and 4 bases from J, the gap between germline ends came to 24 bases. Germline V gene lookup returns CDR1 MGHDK and CDR2 SYGVNS. The CDR3 loop spans 18 amino acids. As DNA, the CDR3 is TGTGCCAGCTGGGGTTGGAGTCAGGGTCCATCCGGGGCCAACGTCCTGACTTTC. Translating it yields CASWGWSQGPSGANVLTF.

There are a few counts of this clonotype. The chain joins TRBV6-1 to TRBJ2-5, with D maybe TRBD1 (6 bases). In germline, CDR1 is MNHNS, CDR2 SASEGT. Trimming cost V 8 bases and J 3 bases, with 13 bases left between them. The CDR3 consists of 13 residues. The CDR3 reads CASSPDRKETQYF. CDR3 bases: TGTGCCAGCTCACCGGACAGAAAAGAGACCCAGTACTTC.

The chain has TRBV27 and TRBJ2-3; D unclear. The CDR3 has 12 amino acids. From germline, CDR1 is MNHEY and CDR2 SMNVEV (reference sequence). V lost 5 bases to trimming and J lost 2 bases, with 5 bases between them. The CDR3 sequence is CASSPHTDTQYF. In nucleotides, the CDR3 is TGTGCCAGCAGTCCCCACACAGATACGCAGTATTTT.

This clonotype was recorded many times. The chain employs TRBV19 and TRBJ2-3; 7 positions match TRBD2. This CDR3 spans 16 amino acids. Trimming cost V 3 bases and J 2 bases; bases outside gene matches: 8. Germline V gives CDR1 LNHDA, CDR2 SQIVND (reference sequence). Here the CDR3 reads CASSIVAGAPTDTQYF. In nucleotides, the CDR3 is TGTGCCAGTAGTATCGTGGCGGGAGCCCCCACAGATACGCAGTATTTT.

This clonotype occurred a few times. CDR3 region: CASSLVLAGGPGEKETQYF. Written as DNA, the CDR3 is TGTGCCAGCAGCTTAGTTCTAGCGGGAGGGCCAGGGGAGAAAGAGACCCAGTACTTC. The chain employs TRBV5-6 and TRBJ2-5, with 12 positions matching TRBD2. In germline, CDR1 is SGHDT, CDR2 YYEEEE. The CDR3 covers 19 residues. J lost 3 bases, V lost 2 bases, and 14 bases had no gene match.

The chain combines TRBV9 with TRBJ1-6; TRBD1 matches 9 bases. CDR3 length: 18 amino acids. Losses at the gene ends were 3 bases for V and 0 bases for J; bases not matched to a gene: 7. CDR1 SGDLS and CDR2 YYNGEE come from the germline V gene. CDR3 in amino acids: CASSGGQGSLSYNSPLHF. CDR3 coding DNA: TGTGCCAGCAGCGGTGGACAGGGGAGTCTCTCCTATAATTCACCCCTCCACTTT.

This sequence joins TRBV19 and TRBJ1-5; D is undetermined. V lost 4 bases and J lost 3, with 10 bases in between. This CDR3 has 14 amino acids. Looked up from germline, CDR1 is LNHDA and CDR2 is SQIVND (reference sequence). The CDR3 protein is CASSTQNVNQPQHF. DNA of the CDR3: TGTGCCAGTAGTACTCAGAATGTCAATCAGCCCCAGCATTTT.

This clonotype was found a few times. The CDR3 is CASSLNDYNEQFF. CDR3 nucleotide sequence: TGTGCCAGCAGCTTAAACGACTACAATGAGCAGTTCTTC. This chain links TRBV7-2 with TRBJ2-1; unclear D gene. V was shortened by 2 bases and J by 3 bases, with 5 bases between the two germline ends. The germline gives CDR1 SGHTA, CDR2 FQGNSA. The CDR3 has 13 residues.

This chain uses TRBV5-1 with TRBJ2-1, with 12 bases fitting TRBD2. V shed 1 base and J 2 bases; nucleotides not matched to a gene: 7. The V gene's germline CDR1 is SGHRS and CDR2 YFSETQ. The CDR3 has 18 residues. CDR3 sequence (DNA): TGCGCCAGCAGCTTGAGTCCGACTAGCGGGGGTACCTACAATGAGCAGTTCTTC. It translates to CASSLSPTSGGTYNEQFF.

This clonotype occurred a few times. The V gene is TRBV2, the J gene TRBJ2-7; no definite D call. This CDR3 spans 17 amino acids. From germline, CDR1 is SNHLY and CDR2 FYNNEI. V was trimmed by 6 bases and J by 3 bases, leaving 24 bases between them. CDR3 nucleotides: TGTGCCAGCAGGGGGTTACCGGGCCGCCAAACCTTCTACGAGCAGTACTTC. Encoded protein: CASRGLPGRQTFYEQYF.

The chain is built from TRBV20-1 and TRBJ2-3; D is unclear. V shed 3 bases and J shed 7 bases, with 5 bases lying between them. The CDR3 is made up of 10 amino acids. Germline CDR1 DFQATT, CDR2 SNEGSKA (reference sequence). CDR3 loop: CSASQHTQYF. CDR3 DNA sequence: TGCAGTGCTAGTCAGCATACGCAGTATTTT.